This T cell receptor beta chain was profiled in a study of blood T cells in healthy people across ages (dated by TCRdb to about 2015). Context from the whole study: In model experiments, template switching captured roughly one uniquely barcoded TCR beta cDNA molecule for every two T cells. The donors were split into four age groups: young (average around 15 years), middle-aged (over 35), aged (62) and long-lived (under 90). Using deep sequencing normalized with unique cDNA molecular identifiers, the study measured how TCR beta repertoire diversity changes with age. To avoid experimental bias, donors of different ages were randomly spread across the sequencing lanes. Using the same blood draw, the study looked at two additional independent replicas of 1 million unique cDNA reads for two donors, one aged 18 to 30 and the other aged 80 or older. What the work shows at the level of the full study, not this receptor alone: The percentage of naive T cells measured by flow cytometry correlated strongly with observed TCR beta diversity. Bulk unsorted PBMC profiling prevented conclusive comparison of naive and antigen-experienced compartments. Compared with the aged group, the long-lived group had more naive CD4+ T cells, fewer expanded clones and increased TCR diversity, suggesting age selection. Estimates of total diversity from one million sequenced T cells were regarded as lower bounds and underestimates. The CMV infection status of donors was not known, potentially confounding age-related changes in expanded clonotypes. Observed TCR beta diversity per million T cells fell roughly linearly with age, and a significant reduction was already apparent by age around 44.

The roughly 37 donors, aged about 6 to 95 years, were systemically healthy Caucasian individuals from Russia. Each donor gave about 9.2 milliliters of peripheral blood, drawn into EDTA-treated Vacutainer tubes. Ficoll-Paque density-gradient centrifugation was used to isolate PBMCs, with at least 6.5 million per sample. Trizol reagent was used to extract total RNA from PBMCs, with at least 6 micrograms per sample. Naive CD45RAhigh/CD27high T cell percentages were measured by flow cytometry on a PBMC aliquot from every donor. The library was prepared using 5' RACE. The data were produced on an Illumina HiSeq 2500. A second PCR of about 6 to 11 cycles was run with a J-beta primer mix and a sample-barcoded 5' primer. A template-switch 5' adaptor carrying 12 random nucleotides introduced a unique molecular identifier onto each TCR beta cDNA molecule. Each sample yielded at least 3 million CDR3-containing paired-end reads. All of the RNA was converted into first-strand cDNA using the Mint cDNA synthesis kit, with a TRBC-specific oligonucleotide serving as the primer. Following uracil-DNA glycosylase treatment, a first 18-cycle PCR with universal primers M1SS and BC2_uni_R was performed on all cDNA. The authors' analysis ran thus. For normalization, 1 million high-quality reads were randomly selected from each sample, with every read carrying a distinct molecular identifier. Instead of being binned into consensus sequences, reads with shared molecular identifiers were discarded. MiTCR, set to a Q25 quality threshold and the strictest error-elimination algorithm, was used for CDR3 identification, clonotype clustering and error correction. Lower-bound total TCR beta diversity was estimated with a nonparametric unseen species model using Euler transformation. TCRdb redid the processing of the public reads, applying fastp at Q25 and MiXCR, and retained in-frame beta chains. Entries that share a CDR3 protein sequence are merged under the most common genes and DNA. Here the V and J calls rest on TCRdb's processing, not on the authors' analysis. Here the sample has some 710,000 distinct CDR3 sequences; around half occur a single time. The ten largest clonotypes hold approximately 18% of the sample.

This clonotype was seen ten or more times. It has no known antigen specificity. Base-call qualities are not available, and no considerably larger clone is one nucleotide away. The sequencing input was blood. The source is a man at least 80 years old in good health.

The CDR3 sequence is CSAQGQGFEQYF. The base sequence is TGCAGTGCCCAGGGACAGGGGTTCGAGCAGTACTTC. Recombination joined TRBV20-1 with TRBJ2-7; the junction holds 10 bases that match TRBD1. CDR1 and CDR2 are read off the germline V gene (reference sequence) as DFQATT and SNEGSKA. Measured from the cysteine to the phenylalanine, the CDR3 is 12 residues long. The CDR3 DNA has 36 bases and is translated from base 1. Relative to germline, V is missing 6 bases and J is missing 6 bases, with 5 bases of the junction outside any gene match.